Each of the 24 T cell receptor beta chains below was sequenced from the same sample in a study of response to subunit inactivated influenza vaccine. TCRdb redid the calling of the RT-PCR reads with MiXCR, one entry per CDR3 protein. This table has about 780,000 distinct CDR3 sequences, about a fifth appearing once. This sample comprised PBMCs from blood, obtained around 5 days after vaccination. All receptors come from a man between 45 and 60 years old who received an inactivated influenza vaccine.

This chain uses TRBV10-1 with TRBJ2-3, with a possible D match to TRBD1 (6 bases). Germline lookup yields CDR1 WNHNN and CDR2 SYGVQD (reference sequence). V dropped 3 bases and J dropped 1 base, with 11 bases sitting between them. The CDR3 contains 15 residues. The CDR3 reads CASSDGPGGTDTQYF. CDR3 nucleotide sequence: TGCGCCAGCAGTGACGGGCCAGGGGGCACAGATACGCAGTATTTT.

This clonotype was detected only a few times. The chain employs TRBV5-1 and TRBJ1-2; 9 bases align to TRBD1. CDR3 size: 16 residues. Germline values: CDR1 SGHRS, CDR2 YFSETQ. J gave up 2 bases and V 4 bases, and 9 bases lay outside the gene matches. CDR3 protein: CASSLMDRGVNYGYTF. DNA of the CDR3: TGCGCCAGCAGCCTGATGGACAGGGGAGTAAACTATGGCTACACCTTC.

This chain uses TRBV9 with TRBJ2-1; 9 bases agree with TRBD2. There are 15 residues in the CDR3. After removal of 2 bases from V and 6 bases from J, the junction contained 6 bases not matched to a gene. Germline-derived CDR1 and CDR2 are SGDLS and YYNGEE. The CDR3 reads CASSVAGLASNEQFF. CDR3 bases: TGTGCCAGCAGCGTCGCGGGACTAGCTAGCAATGAGCAGTTCTTC.

This clonotype was found a few times. The V call is TRBV24-1, the J call TRBJ2-2; tentatively, D is TRBD1 (5 bases). Trimming shortened V by 3 bases and J by 5 bases, and 18 bases separated the two germline ends. Germline values: CDR1 KGHDR, CDR2 SFDVKD. This CDR3 has 17 amino acids. The CDR3 coding sequence is TGTGCCACCAGTGATCAAGGCAGGGCGACGGTTACCGGGGAGCTGTTTTTT. Amino acids: CATSDQGRATVTGELFF.

CDR3 sequence (DNA): TGTGCCAGCAGCTTAGATGGTCAGGGATGGACTGAAGCTTTCTTT. It translates to CASSLDGQGWTEAFF. The chain employs TRBV7-2 and TRBJ1-1; possibly TRBD1 for D (5 bases). The germline V and J ends were trimmed by 1 base and 5 bases, with 14 bases remaining between them. The germline CDR1 and CDR2 sequences are SGHTA and FQGNSA. The CDR3 consists of 15 residues.

This clonotype appeared once. V and J are TRBV27 and TRBJ1-1, with D possibly being TRBD1 (5 bases). The V gene's germline CDR1 is MNHEY and CDR2 SMNVEV (reference sequence). Trimming removed 6 bases from V and 2 bases from J, with 10 bases in between. The CDR3 runs to 13 residues. The CDR3 loop is CASSRDHNTEAFF. CDR3 nucleotide sequence: TGTGCCAGCAGCCGGGACCACAACACTGAAGCTTTCTTT.

This chain connects TRBV10-3 to TRBJ2-5, with 12 bases lining up with TRBD2. CDR3 length: 15 amino acids. CDR1 and CDR2 from the germline V gene are ENHRY and SYGVKD. V lost 5 bases to trimming and J lost 4 bases; unmatched junction nucleotides: 5. This chain's CDR3 is CAISQTSGGLETQYF. The CDR3 region has the DNA TGTGCCATCAGTCAGACTAGCGGGGGATTAGAGACCCAGTACTTC.

There are many counts of this clonotype. The chain is built from TRBV12-3 or TRBV12-4 and TRBJ2-1, with 11 bases lining up with TRBD2. The CDR3 has 16 residues. V gave up 3 bases and J gave up 4 bases; unmatched junction bases: 5. The CDR3 bases are TGTGCCAGCAGTTTCCCCGGGACTAGCGGTTACAATGAGCAGTTCTTC. This translates into CASSFPGTSGYNEQFF.

This sequence joins TRBV7-9 and TRBJ2-1; tentative D call: TRBD2 (6 bases). In germline, CDR1 is SEHNR, CDR2 FQNEAQ (reference sequence). V gave up 8 bases and J gave up 2 bases, with 19 bases separating them. The length of the CDR3 is 16 residues. The CDR3 DNA follows: TGTGCCAGCGGTGGGATTAGCGGAACTACCTACAATGAGCAGTTCTTC. It codes for CASGGISGTTYNEQFF.

The sample holds many counts of this clonotype. The genes are TRBV20-1 and TRBJ2-1, with TRBD1 matching 7 bases. The CDR3 covers 14 residues. Germline V CDR1 and CDR2: DFQATT, SNEGSKA (reference sequence). V was pared by 2 bases and J by 5 bases, with 6 bases of the junction left unmatched. The CDR3 region is CSARLYGTDNEQFF. The CDR3 bases are TGCAGTGCTAGACTCTACGGGACAGACAATGAGCAGTTCTTC.

This clonotype has only a few counts. The genes are TRBV11-2 and TRBJ2-3; 8 bases fit TRBD2. Trimming cost V 7 bases and J 0 bases; bases outside gene matches: 6. Germline V lookup: CDR1 SGHAT, CDR2 FQNNGV. CDR3 length: 15 amino acids. For the CDR3, the DNA is TGTGCCAGCAAGTCCCGACTAGCGAGCACAGATACGCAGTATTTT. Amino acids: CASKSRLASTDTQYF.

The genes are TRBV6-5 and TRBJ2-2; possible D gene TRBD2, 6 bases. Between the trimmed V and J ends, which lost 4 bases and 1 base, there was a span of 10 bases. The CDR3 is 15 residues long. The germline V gene encodes CDR1 MNHEY and CDR2 SVGAGI. CDR3 protein: CASSSVGGNTGELFF. CDR3 in DNA: TGTGCCAGCAGTTCCGTCGGGGGGAACACCGGGGAGCTGTTTTTT.

In its sample, this clonotype was seen many times. CDR3 sequence reads: CASSQVRASNQPQHF. In DNA, the CDR3 is TGCGCCAGCAGCCAAGTAAGGGCCAGCAATCAGCCCCAGCATTTT. This chain links TRBV4-3 with TRBJ1-5; D remains unclear. Between the trimmed V and J ends, which lost 1 base and 1 base, there was a span of 8 bases. Looked up from germline, CDR1 is LGHNA and CDR2 is YSLEER. The CDR3 covers 15 residues.

This chain uses TRBV25-1 with TRBJ2-3, with 9 bases identical to TRBD2. Germline-derived CDR1 and CDR2 are MGHDK and SYGVNS. The CDR3 is made up of 16 amino acids. V gave up 2 bases and J gave up 2 bases; unmatched junction bases: 5. In DNA form, the CDR3 reads TGTGCCAGCAGTGAAAGGGCTAGCGGGGTCACAGATACGCAGTATTTT. It is translated as CASSERASGVTDTQYF. Using reference TRBV25-1 and TRBJ2-3 for the parts outside the CDR3, the full variable domain is EADIYQTPRYLVIGTGKKITLECSQTMGHDKMYWYQQDPGMELHLIHYSYGVNSTEKGDLSSESTVSRIRTEHFPLTLESARPSHTSQYLCASSERASGVTDTQYFGPGTRLTVL.

The table lists this clonotype with many counts. V and J are TRBV6-2 or TRBV6-3 and TRBJ1-1; TRBD1 matches at 9 bases. This CDR3 has 18 amino acids. CDR1 MNHEY and CDR2 SVGEGT come from the germline V gene. J lost 1 base, V lost 2 bases, and 11 bases had no gene match. The CDR3 protein is CASSYPTGTGTPNTEAFF. The CDR3 DNA follows: TGTGCCAGCAGTTACCCGACGGGGACAGGGACTCCGAACACTGAAGCTTTCTTT.

The rearrangement uses TRBV4-3 and TRBJ2-1, with 8 positions matching TRBD1. The CDR3 consists of 14 residues. In germline, CDR1 is LGHNA, CDR2 YSLEER. The V gene end was trimmed by 3 bases and the J gene end by 11 bases; junction bases not matched to a gene: 9. The CDR3 is CASSQAGTGDKQFF. CDR3 in DNA: TGCGCCAGCAGCCAGGCCGGGACAGGAGACAAGCAGTTCTTC.

The chain joins TRBV18 to TRBJ2-5; TRBD1 might be the D (6 bases). This CDR3 is built from 15 residues. Trimming left V 6 bases short and J 1 base short, with 15 bases between. Germline lookup yields CDR1 KGHSH and CDR2 LQKENI. The CDR3 protein is CASSYNQGFQETQYF. In nucleotides, the CDR3 is TGTGCCAGCTCGTACAACCAGGGGTTCCAAGAGACCCAGTACTTC.

The chain is built from TRBV12-3 or TRBV12-4 and TRBJ2-1; 12 bases line up with TRBD2. CDR3 length equals 16 residues. Germline trimming cut 7 bases from V and 5 bases from J; bases unmatched to any gene: 9. Written as DNA, the CDR3 is TGTGCCAGCATACCCGGACTAGCGGGAATCAACAATGAGCAGTTCTTC. This gives the protein CASIPGLAGINNEQFF.

This clonotype was detected many times. The genes are TRBV7-2 and TRBJ2-1; TRBD2 might be the D (5 bases). The CDR3 is 14 residues long. Germline V gene sequence: CDR1 SGHTA, CDR2 FQGNSA. V lost 0 bases and J 8 bases, leaving 11 bases between the germline ends. The CDR3 DNA sequence: TGTGCCAGCAGCTTAGCGGGAGTTTACCATGAGCAGTTCTTC. Translated, it gives CASSLAGVYHEQFF.

The chain recombines TRBV20-1 with TRBJ2-1, with a possible D match to TRBD2 (5 bases). The CDR3 has 19 amino acids. Per the germline V gene, CDR1 is DFQATT and CDR2 is SNEGSKA (reference sequence). V shed 5 bases and J shed 0 bases, with 26 bases lying between them. This chain's CDR3 is CSASKPGKARPSSYNEQFF. As DNA, the CDR3 is TGCAGTGCTTCTAAACCCGGGAAAGCTCGTCCAAGCTCCTACAATGAGCAGTTCTTC.

This clonotype occurred a few times. The V gene is TRBV7-3, the J gene TRBJ2-3; 7 positions agree with TRBD2. Germline V gene sequence: CDR1 SGHTA, CDR2 FQGTGA. V trimming: 5 bases; J trimming: 3 bases; junction bases outside the gene matches: 8. The CDR3 sequence is 15 residues long. The CDR3 coding sequence is TGTGCCAGCAGCGCCGTAGCGGGCTTTACAGATACGCAGTATTTT. This sequence encodes CASSAVAGFTDTQYF.

This clonotype was found many times. The chain employs TRBV12-3 or TRBV12-4 and TRBJ1-1, with D uncertain. Trimming pared 1 base from V and 9 bases from J, leaving 12 bases between. The CDR3 loop spans 13 amino acids. The CDR3 coding sequence is TGTGCCAGCAGTTTAGGCTCGTTAATTCAAGCTTTCTTT. Amino acid sequence: CASSLGSLIQAFF.

This clonotype appeared a few times. The chain uses TRBV7-2 and TRBJ2-7, with D possibly matching TRBD1 (7 bases). V shed 5 bases and J shed 6 bases, with 14 bases lying between them. The CDR3 extends over 13 amino acids. Germline-derived CDR1 and CDR2 are SGHTA and FQGNSA. CDR3 sequence: CASSIRGVPEQYF. CDR3 coding DNA: TGTGCCAGCAGCATCAGGGGGGTCCCCGAGCAGTACTTC.

This chain links TRBV3-1 with TRBJ2-2; no firm D call. This CDR3 is 16 amino acids long. Deletions cut 2 bases from V and 7 bases from J, with 17 bases between. Germline CDR1 and CDR2: LGHDT and YNNKEL (reference sequence). Here the CDR3 reads CASSQPRGVVGGELFF. The CDR3 DNA follows: TGTGCCAGCAGCCAACCCCGAGGAGTTGTGGGCGGGGAGCTGTTTTTT.